The rows below give T cell receptor beta chains drawn from one sample of a study of T-cell reconstitution after alpha-beta-depleted transplantation in children. Via MiXCR, TCRdb re-called the PCR reads, giving one row per CDR3 protein. The sample has fewer than 700,000 distinct CDR3 sequences, 10% to 15% seen once. Sequences were derived from PBMCs, mostly from graft donor cells, sampled 360 days after TCRalphabeta/CD19-depleted stem cell transplant. These receptors all come from a male patient between 5 and 17 years old who had a stem cell transplant for acute myeloid leukemia, so the T cells may come from the graft donor. CDR3s include the opening cysteine and the closing phenylalanine or tryptophan. The order of the fields is J gene, V gene, clone size, D gene, CDR3 protein, CDR3 DNA. The D gene is left open where the match is weak. A clone size is listed for some rows: how often the clone was seen (once, few, many), or a class if it is expanded.

j_gene: TRBJ2-1; v_gene: TRBV4-2; abundance: many; d_gene: -; CDR3aa: CASSQGGGALLSYNEQFF; CDR3nt: TGTGCCAGCAGCCAAGGAGGTGGCGCCCTTTTATCCTACAATGAGCAGTTCTTC
j_gene: TRBJ2-7; v_gene: TRBV29-1; abundance: few; d_gene: TRBD2; CDR3aa: CSVEDRSSGFPYEQYF; CDR3nt: TGCAGCGTTGAAGATCGTTCTAGCGGGTTTCCCTACGAGCAGTACTTC
j_gene: TRBJ2-2; v_gene: TRBV7-9; abundance: -; d_gene: -; CDR3aa: CASSSTGTLRELFF; CDR3nt: TGTGCCAGCAGCTCTACCGGGACTCTAAGGGAGCTGTTTTTT
j_gene: TRBJ2-3; v_gene: TRBV18; abundance: many; d_gene: TRBD1; CDR3aa: CASSPPGQGTDTQYF; CDR3nt: TGTGCCAGCAGCCCCCCGGGACAGGGGACAGATACGCAGTATTTT
j_gene: TRBJ2-4; v_gene: TRBV2; abundance: many; d_gene: -; CDR3aa: CASSEAGTKGYF; CDR3nt: TGTGCCAGCAGTGAAGCCGGAACAAAGGGTTACTTC
j_gene: TRBJ1-1; v_gene: TRBV29-1; abundance: many; d_gene: TRBD1; CDR3aa: CSDFPGTANTEAFF; CDR3nt: TGCAGTGATTTTCCCGGGACAGCTAACACTGAAGCTTTCTTT
j_gene: TRBJ2-5; v_gene: TRBV7-3; abundance: few; d_gene: TRBD1; CDR3aa: CASSLNPGAGGTETQYF; CDR3nt: TGTGCCAGCAGCTTAAACCCGGGGGCAGGGGGCACGGAGACCCAGTACTTC
j_gene: TRBJ2-3; v_gene: TRBV6-1; abundance: -; d_gene: -; CDR3aa: CASKGVALGTDTQYF; CDR3nt: TGTGCCAGCAAAGGGGTCGCGCTGGGAACAGATACGCAGTATTTT
j_gene: TRBJ2-1; v_gene: TRBV21-1; abundance: few; d_gene: -; CDR3aa: CASSVRGNLYNEQFF; CDR3nt: TGTGCCAGCAGCGTCCGGGGAAACCTCTACAATGAGCAGTTCTTC
j_gene: TRBJ2-5; v_gene: TRBV14; abundance: few; d_gene: -; CDR3aa: CASSHSATQYF; CDR3nt: TGTGCCAGCAGCCATTCCGCGACCCAGTACTTC
j_gene: TRBJ2-5; v_gene: TRBV5-1; abundance: -; d_gene: TRBD2; CDR3aa: CASSAPLRGRARGETQYF; CDR3nt: TGCGCCAGCAGCGCCCCCCTACGAGGGAGGGCACGAGGGGAGACCCAGTACTTC
j_gene: TRBJ2-7; v_gene: TRBV7-6; abundance: -; d_gene: TRBD1; CDR3aa: CASSLVGTDRSSEQYF; CDR3nt: TGTGCCAGCAGCTTAGTGGGGACAGACCGATCCTCCGAGCAGTACTTC
j_gene: TRBJ2-4; v_gene: TRBV7-9; abundance: -; d_gene: -; CDR3aa: CASSLGSSRNIQYF; CDR3nt: TGTGCCAGCTCACTCGGCTCCTCACGAAACATTCAGTACTTC
j_gene: TRBJ2-1; v_gene: TRBV4-3; abundance: many; d_gene: -; CDR3aa: CASSQVYREGSYNEQFF; CDR3nt: TGCGCCAGCAGCCAAGTATACAGGGAAGGAAGCTACAATGAGCAGTTCTTC
j_gene: TRBJ2-1; v_gene: TRBV29-1; abundance: many; d_gene: -; CDR3aa: CSVEDRSYNEQFF; CDR3nt: TGCAGCGTTGAAGACCGGTCCTACAATGAGCAGTTCTTC
j_gene: TRBJ2-5; v_gene: TRBV20-1; abundance: many; d_gene: TRBD2; CDR3aa: CSASGRLAGVETQYF; CDR3nt: TGCAGTGCTAGCGGGAGACTAGCGGGAGTAGAGACCCAGTACTTC
j_gene: TRBJ2-3; v_gene: TRBV19; abundance: many; d_gene: -; CDR3aa: CASRGAGDTQYF; CDR3nt: TGTGCCTCTAGGGGGGCCGGGGATACGCAGTATTTT
j_gene: TRBJ1-5; v_gene: TRBV28; abundance: few; d_gene: TRBD1; CDR3aa: CASSQTGGAISNQPQHF; CDR3nt: TGTGCCAGCAGCCAGACAGGGGGCGCGATTAGCAATCAGCCCCAGCATTTT
j_gene: TRBJ2-2; v_gene: TRBV7-6; abundance: few; d_gene: -; CDR3aa: CASSLARAGELFF; CDR3nt: TGTGCCAGCAGCTTAGCTCGCGCCGGGGAGCTGTTTTTT
j_gene: TRBJ2-5; v_gene: TRBV6-5; abundance: -; d_gene: -; CDR3aa: CASSFRRGEETQYF; CDR3nt: TGTGCCAGCAGTTTCCGAAGGGGAGAAGAGACCCAGTACTTC
j_gene: TRBJ2-5; v_gene: TRBV12-3/TRBV12-4; abundance: many; d_gene: -; CDR3aa: CASSRGPQETQYF; CDR3nt: TGTGCCAGCAGCAGAGGTCCCCAAGAGACCCAGTACTTC
j_gene: TRBJ2-7; v_gene: TRBV24-1; abundance: many; d_gene: -; CDR3aa: CATSGDKIYEQYF; CDR3nt: TGTGCCACCAGTGGGGACAAAATCTACGAGCAGTACTTC
j_gene: TRBJ2-7; v_gene: TRBV10-3; abundance: many; d_gene: -; CDR3aa: CAISGYKFYEQYF; CDR3nt: TGTGCCATCTCAGGATACAAGTTCTACGAGCAGTACTTC
j_gene: TRBJ2-3; v_gene: TRBV28; abundance: -; d_gene: -; CDR3aa: CASSLITETGGRSTDTQYF; CDR3nt: TGTGCCAGCAGTTTAATAACGGAAACCGGCGGGCGTAGCACAGATACGCAGTATTTT
j_gene: TRBJ2-1; v_gene: TRBV5-1; abundance: few; d_gene: -; CDR3aa: CASSLEEKQFF; CDR3nt: TGCGCCAGCAGCTTGGAGGAGAAGCAGTTCTTC
j_gene: TRBJ2-1; v_gene: TRBV7-2; abundance: many; d_gene: TRBD2; CDR3aa: CASSRPGLDEQFF; CDR3nt: TGTGCCAGCAGCCGGCCGGGACTAGATGAGCAGTTCTTC
j_gene: TRBJ2-2; v_gene: TRBV11-3; abundance: many; d_gene: -; CDR3aa: CASSLGLGVDTGELFF; CDR3nt: TGTGCCAGCAGCTTAGGGCTTGGGGTAGACACCGGGGAGCTGTTTTTT
j_gene: TRBJ2-7; v_gene: TRBV27; abundance: few; d_gene: -; CDR3aa: CASSSAGLGYWYF; CDR3nt: TGTGCCAGCAGTTCCGCGGGGTTGGGGTATTGGTACTTC
j_gene: TRBJ2-4; v_gene: TRBV12-3/TRBV12-4; abundance: few; d_gene: -; CDR3aa: CASSPTPGPLAKNIQYF; CDR3nt: TGTGCCAGCAGTCCTACCCCCGGGCCGTTAGCCAAAAACATTCAGTACTTC
j_gene: TRBJ2-7; v_gene: TRBV27; abundance: few; d_gene: TRBD1; CDR3aa: CASSPTGGYNEQYF; CDR3nt: TGTGCCAGCAGTCCCACAGGGGGCTATAACGAGCAGTACTTC
j_gene: TRBJ2-7; v_gene: TRBV7-9; abundance: -; d_gene: TRBD2; CDR3aa: CASSLGAGGNYEQYF; CDR3nt: TGTGCCAGCAGCTTAGGCGCGGGAGGGAACTACGAGCAGTACTTC
j_gene: TRBJ2-2; v_gene: TRBV9; abundance: few; d_gene: TRBD2; CDR3aa: CASSPKSGKNTGELFF; CDR3nt: TGTGCCAGCAGCCCAAAGAGCGGGAAGAACACCGGGGAGCTGTTTTTT
j_gene: TRBJ2-3; v_gene: TRBV5-1; abundance: many; d_gene: TRBD2; CDR3aa: CASSIILAGGADTQYF; CDR3nt: TGCGCCAGCAGCATTATCCTAGCGGGAGGCGCAGATACGCAGTATTTT
j_gene: TRBJ2-2; v_gene: TRBV25-1; abundance: -; d_gene: -; CDR3aa: CASSLPLRGFFTGTANTGELFF; CDR3nt: TGTGCCAGCAGTCTTCCTTTGAGGGGTTTTTTTACCGGGACGGCGAACACCGGGGAGCTGTTTTTT
j_gene: TRBJ2-5; v_gene: TRBV6-6; abundance: -; d_gene: -; CDR3aa: CASSYRHFETQYF; CDR3nt: TGTGCCAGCAGTTACCGGCATTTCGAGACCCAGTACTTC
j_gene: TRBJ2-3; v_gene: TRBV20-1; abundance: many; d_gene: TRBD2; CDR3aa: CSASFTSGPTDTQYF; CDR3nt: TGCAGTGCTAGTTTTACTAGCGGGCCCACAGATACGCAGTATTTT
j_gene: TRBJ2-3; v_gene: TRBV28; abundance: many; d_gene: TRBD1; CDR3aa: CASNRPGTGTDTQYF; CDR3nt: TGTGCCAGCAACCGCCCCGGGACAGGGACAGATACGCAGTATTTT
j_gene: TRBJ2-1; v_gene: TRBV11-2; abundance: many; d_gene: -; CDR3aa: CASSFLARYNEQFF; CDR3nt: TGTGCCAGCAGCTTTCTAGCGCGTTACAATGAGCAGTTCTTC
j_gene: TRBJ2-7; v_gene: TRBV30; abundance: once; d_gene: -; CDR3aa: CAWSVEGPRGSEQYF; CDR3nt: TGTGCCTGGAGTGTAGAGGGGCCTAGGGGGTCCGAGCAGTACTTC
j_gene: TRBJ2-3; v_gene: TRBV12-3/TRBV12-4; abundance: once; d_gene: -; CDR3aa: CASRSRTGTDTQYF; CDR3nt: TGTGCCAGCAGATCGAGGACAGGCACAGATACGCAGTATTTT
j_gene: TRBJ2-1; v_gene: TRBV6-2/TRBV6-3; abundance: few; d_gene: TRBD2; CDR3aa: CASRASGSSYNEQFF; CDR3nt: TGTGCCAGCAGGGCTAGCGGGAGCTCCTACAATGAGCAGTTCTTC
j_gene: TRBJ2-3; v_gene: TRBV11-2; abundance: many; d_gene: -; CDR3aa: CASSIQTRFDTQYF; CDR3nt: TGTGCCAGCAGCATTCAAACCCGCTTTGATACGCAGTATTTT
j_gene: TRBJ2-7; v_gene: TRBV7-8; abundance: few; d_gene: TRBD1; CDR3aa: CASSSLRRDRSSYEQYF; CDR3nt: TGTGCCAGCAGCTCTCTTCGCCGGGACAGGAGCTCCTACGAGCAGTACTTC
j_gene: TRBJ2-1; v_gene: TRBV29-1; abundance: many; d_gene: TRBD2; CDR3aa: CSVSGTSGMIHEQFF; CDR3nt: TGCAGCGTATCCGGGACTAGCGGGATGATCCATGAGCAGTTCTTC
j_gene: TRBJ1-5; v_gene: TRBV10-3; abundance: few; d_gene: TRBD1; CDR3aa: CATSDRGENQPQHF; CDR3nt: TGTGCCACCAGCGACAGGGGGGAAAATCAGCCCCAGCATTTT